The clone carrying this T cell receptor (beta chain) was counted only a few times. What it binds is not known. Per the original methods: Clinicopathological groups differed in CDR3, with these differences serving to build a distant-metastasis classifier for papillary thyroid cancer. TCRdb re-analyzed the PCR reads using MiXCR. The authors' filters were not applied to this entry. The sample gives over 15,000 clones, 32% of which show up once; roughly 19% is in the top ten. This record belongs to a study of metastatic and nonmetastatic thyroid tumors. Study-wide context: Across peripheral blood and tumor or nodule tissue samples taken from malignant and benign thyroid patients, the repertoires were compared with one another.

The study's findings and limits: When malignant thyroid tumors were compared with benign nodules, TCR beta diversity was reportedly significantly higher in the malignant tumors. This held in both blood and tumor samples.

Thyroid surgery took place with no prior treatment in any patient. Germline V lookup: CDR1 MNHEY, CDR2 SVGEGT. Trimming stripped 2 bases from V and 5 bases from J, with 15 bases between. CDR3 length: 15 residues. The sample comprised adjacent normal tissue. The genes are TRBV6-2 or TRBV6-3 and TRBJ2-5; D call uncertain. This TCR was recovered from a female donor with papillary thyroid cancer or a benign thyroid nodule (not recorded which). Some clones in this sample may be carry-over from other donors' samples. CDR3: CASSYPRVEWETQYF. The CDR3 coding sequence is TGTGCCAGCAGTTACCCCCGGGTGGAATGGGAGACCCAGTACTTC.